The present T cell receptor (beta chain) was sequenced within a study of metastatic and nonmetastatic thyroid tumors. Study-level points and caveats: A significant increase in TCR beta diversity was reportedly seen in malignant thyroid tumors relative to benign nodules, in blood and tumor.

The entire patient cohort was treatment-naive prior to thyroid surgery. As handled by the study authors: In papillary thyroid cancer, a distant-metastasis classifier was built using CDR3 differences across clinicopathological groups. TCRdb re-analyzed the PCR reads through MiXCR. TCRdb assigned the V and J calls; the authors' analysis was not used. The sample contains 100,000 or so clones, 14% to 15% of which appear only once. Germline loops: CDR1 SGHTA, CDR2 FQGTGA. V lost 5 bases to trimming and J lost 6 bases, with 11 bases between them. CDR3 length: 14 amino acids. This clone was observed many times. Its target is unknown.

The J gene is TRBJ1-6, the V gene TRBV7-3; D might be TRBD1 (5 bases). The TCR comes from a female donor with papillary thyroid cancer or a benign thyroid nodule (not recorded which). Some clones in this sample may be carry-over from other donors' samples. Input material: blood. DNA of the CDR3: TGTGCCAGCAGCACCTCGACAGTTAATTCACCCCTCCACTTT. Translation: CASSTSTVNSPLHF.